Each of the 20 T cell receptor beta chains below was sequenced from the same sample in a study of graft-versus-host responses after intestinal transplantation. The table came from immunoSEQ multiplex PCR; TCRdb's copy has only in-frame clones and leaves some out. There are approximately 100,000 clones in the sample; 86% occur only once, and around 1.4% lies in the top ten. The sequencing here drew on PBMCs, taken 255 days after intestinal transplant. These receptors were taken from a human patient who received an intestinal transplant, so some T cells may come from the graft donor.

The chain employs TRBV4-1 and TRBJ1-6; D gene ambiguous. Trimming took 0 bases from V and 9 from J, leaving 18 bases between them. This CDR3 contains 17 residues. Germline assignment: CDR1 MGHRA and CDR2 YSYEKL. This chain's CDR3 is CASSQDYRGLPSSPLHF. Here the CDR3 DNA reads TGCGCCAGCAGCCAAGATTATCGCGGACTACCTAGTTCACCCCTCCACTTT.

The chain uses TRBV5-1 and TRBJ2-5; D could derive from TRBD1 or TRBD2 (6 bases each). The CDR3 sequence is 16 residues long. Germline lookup yields CDR1 SGHRS and CDR2 YFSETQ. V was cut by 3 bases and J by 5 bases, with 20 bases left in between. The CDR3 bases are TGCGCCAGCAGCTGGAGTGTAGGGGGGCTACGGGAGACCCAGTACTTC. Amino acid sequence: CASSWSVGGLRETQYF.

The chain is built from TRBV5-1 and TRBJ2-7, with D maybe TRBD2 (5 bases). Germline assignment: CDR1 SGHRS and CDR2 YFSETQ. Trimming cost V 2 bases and J 2 bases, with 11 bases left between them. The CDR3 spans 14 residues. The DNA for the CDR3 is TGCGCCAGCAGCTTCCGCGGGTCCACCTACGAGCAGTACTTC. It is translated as CASSFRGSTYEQYF.

In regard to this clone: This CDR3 is also generated by other DNA sequences in the sample. The chain couples TRBV9 to TRBJ1-5, with D maybe TRBD1 (6 bases). CDR3 size: 15 residues. Germline CDR1 is SGDLS and CDR2 is YYNGEE. V lost 2 bases, J lost 1 base, and 10 bases lay in between. The CDR3 here is CASSVAGASNQPQHF. CDR3 coding DNA: TGTGCCAGCAGCGTGGCAGGGGCAAGCAATCAGCCCCAGCATTTT.

The chain joins TRBV6-5 to TRBJ1-5; D gene unclear. The germline CDR1 and CDR2 sequences are MNHEY and SVGAGI. Trimming shortened V by 6 bases and J by 1 base, and 10 bases separated the two germline ends. The length of the CDR3 is 14 residues. CDR3 sequence (DNA): TGTGCCAGCAGCCCCCCCGGGAGCAATCAGCCCCAGCATTTT. It encodes CASSPPGSNQPQHF.

The chain recombines TRBV6-5 with TRBJ2-3; 7 positions match TRBD2. There are 13 residues in the CDR3. In germline, CDR1 is MNHEY, CDR2 SVGAGI. J lost 4 bases, V lost 2 bases, and 0 bases had no gene match. As DNA, the CDR3 is TGTGCCAGCAGTTACGGGGGGGCAGATACGCAGTATTTT. Translation: CASSYGGADTQYF.

This clone was picked up a small number of times. The chain uses TRBV6-6 and TRBJ2-7, with D possibly TRBD1 on 5 matching bases. V gave up 2 bases and J gave up 6 bases, with 11 bases separating them. The CDR3 spans 13 residues. Germline loops: CDR1 MNHNY, CDR2 SVGAGI (reference sequence). The CDR3 sequence: CASSYGQGREQYF. In DNA, the CDR3 is TGTGCCAGCAGTTACGGGCAGGGTCGCGAGCAGTACTTC.

This clone has more than one count but fewer than ten. J is TRBJ1-6 and V is TRBV25-1, with D hard to call. Germline-derived CDR1 and CDR2 are MGHDK and SYGVNS. The CDR3 spans 14 residues. V gave up 1 base and J gave up 7 bases, with 8 bases separating them. CDR3 protein: CASSELGTNSPLHF. DNA of the CDR3: TGTGCCAGCAGTGAATTGGGCACCAATTCACCCCTCCACTTT.

V and J are TRBV30 and TRBJ1-1; D is perhaps TRBD1 (5 bases). Deletions cut 3 bases from V and 0 bases from J, with 14 bases between. The CDR3 sequence is 15 residues long. Germline CDR1 reads GTSNPN; CDR2 reads SVGIG (reference sequence). The CDR3, as DNA: TGTGCCTGGAGCGCAGGGATGGGGATGAACACTGAAGCTTTCTTT. It yields the protein CAWSAGMGMNTEAFF.

The genes are TRBV28 and TRBJ1-2; D is unclear. Germline V gives CDR1 MDHEN, CDR2 SYDVKM. V gave up 7 bases and J gave up 4 bases, with 16 bases separating them. This CDR3 is 14 amino acids long. The CDR3, as DNA: TGTGCCAGCACCCCACTCCCGTTAGCCTATGGCTACACCTTC. Amino acid sequence: CASTPLPLAYGYTF.

The chain carries TRBV28 and TRBJ2-7; D is unclear. The CDR3 length is 14 residues. The V gene lost 2 bases and the J gene lost 2 bases, with 10 bases spanning the gap. Looked up from germline, CDR1 is MDHEN and CDR2 is SYDVKM. DNA for the CDR3: TGTGCCAGCAGTTTACAGAGTGCCCCCTACGAGCAGTACTTC. Its protein product is CASSLQSAPYEQYF.

This chain joins TRBV30 and TRBJ1-6, with TRBD1 as a possible D gene (5 bases). The V end lost 2 bases, the J end lost 6 bases, and 11 bases lay between the germline ends. The germline gives CDR1 GTSNPN, CDR2 SVGIG (reference sequence). The CDR3 has 14 amino acids. The CDR3 DNA is TGTGCCTGGAGTCAGGGCCCTTCTAATTCACCCCTCCACTTT. It specifies CAWSQGPSNSPLHF.

This chain joins TRBV5-1 and TRBJ2-3; TRBD2 matches 14 bases. The CDR3 totals 17 residues. The V gene end was trimmed by 3 bases and the J gene end by 5 bases; junction bases not matched to a gene: 8. Germline CDR1 SGHRS, CDR2 YFSETQ. CDR3 region: CASSSQTSGGARDTQYF. For the CDR3, the DNA is TGCGCCAGCAGCTCCCAGACTAGCGGGGGGGCCCGAGATACGCAGTATTTT.

The rearrangement joins TRBV28 to TRBJ2-7; 9 bases fit TRBD2. The V segment lost 2 bases and the J segment 5 bases; nucleotides outside the gene matches: 1. Germline V gene sequence: CDR1 MDHEN, CDR2 SYDVKM. CDR3 length: 13 amino acids. The CDR3 nucleotides read TGTGCCAGCAGTTTAGCGGGGGGGAACGAGCAGTACGTC. This sequence encodes CASSLAGGNEQYV.

This rearrangement joins TRBV11-2 to TRBJ1-2; D is ambiguous. Germline V lookup: CDR1 SGHAT, CDR2 FQNNGV. CDR3 size: 14 residues. V was trimmed by 0 bases and J by 0 bases, leaving 5 bases between them. As DNA, the CDR3 is TGTGCCAGCAGCTTAGACGCCGCTAACTATGGCTACACCTTC. Amino acids: CASSLDAANYGYTF.

The chain is built from TRBV30 and TRBJ2-1; D is tentatively TRBD1 or TRBD2 (6 bases each). The CDR3 runs to 12 residues. CDR1 and CDR2 from the germline V gene are GTSNPN and SVGIG (reference sequence). V lost 4 bases and J 7 bases, leaving 11 bases between the germline ends. The CDR3 coding sequence is TGTGCCTGGACGAAGGGGGGTAATGAGCAGTTCTTC. As protein: CAWTKGGNEQFF.

The chain joins TRBV5-4 to TRBJ1-1; TRBD1 matches 7 bases. The CDR3 extends over 14 amino acids. From germline, CDR1 is SGHNT and CDR2 YYREEE (reference sequence). V lost 2 bases to trimming and J lost 0 bases; unmatched junction nucleotides: 1. For the CDR3, the DNA is TGTGCCAGCAGCTTACAGGGGATGAACACTGAAGCTTTCTTT. This gives the protein CASSLQGMNTEAFF. Full variable domain (missing parts from reference TRBV5-4 and TRBJ1-1): ETGVTQSPTHLIKTRGQQVTLRCSSQSGHNTVSWYQQALGQGPQFIFQYYREEENGRGNFPPRFSGLQFPNYSSELNVNALELDDSALYLCASSLQGMNTEAFFGQGTRLTVV.

The CDR3 loop reads CASSVAQTEVNTEAFF. The CDR3 nucleotides read TGTGCCAGCAGCGTAGCCCAGACAGAAGTGAACACTGAAGCTTTCTTT. The chain combines TRBV9 with TRBJ1-1, with D maybe TRBD1 (5 bases). CDR1 SGDLS and CDR2 YYNGEE come from the germline V gene. The CDR3 extends over 16 amino acids. V lost 0 bases, J lost 0 bases, and 12 bases lay in between.

The rearrangement joins TRBV11-1 to TRBJ2-2; 7 bases map to TRBD1. CDR3 size: 14 residues. Germline V gene data show CDR1 as SGHAT and CDR2 as FQDESV (reference sequence). V lost 5 bases, J lost 5 bases, and 5 bases stayed unmatched. CDR3 DNA: TGTGCCAGCAGCCCCGACAGGGAAACCGGGGAGCTGTTTTTT. This encodes CASSPDRETGELFF.

V is TRBV5-4 and J is TRBJ2-2; D gene uncertain. The V end lost 2 bases, the J end lost 6 bases, and 2 bases lay between the germline ends. Germline values: CDR1 SGHNT, CDR2 YYREEE (reference sequence). The CDR3 is made up of 11 amino acids. The CDR3 DNA sequence: TGTGCCAGCAGCTTTGCCGGGGAGCTGTTTTTT. Its protein is CASSFAGELFF.